These 15 T cell receptor beta chains came from one sample sequenced in a study of shared clonotypes between healthy human individuals. Generated by immunoSEQ multiplex PCR, the TCRdb table keeps only in-frame clones and is missing some. The sample comprises around 2.1 million clones, more than 85% of which are singletons, and over 1.5% rests with the top ten. Naive CD8 cells, CD45RO-negative and positively selected for CCR7, excluded terminally differentiated effector memory CD45RA+ cells. What was sequenced was naive CD8+ T cells from PBMCs. These TCRs come from a man aged 18 to 30 in good health. Some clones in this sample may be carry-over from other donors' samples.

This rearrangement joins TRBV7-9 to TRBJ2-2, with 9 bases identical to TRBD1. This CDR3 is 16 amino acids long. Germline-derived CDR1 and CDR2 are SEHNR and FQNEAQ (reference sequence). With V trimmed by 5 bases and J by 1 base, 5 bases remained unmatched. CDR3 coding DNA: TGTGCCAGCAGCCCCGACAGGGGGATGAACACCGGGGAGCTGTTTTTT. Residues: CASSPDRGMNTGELFF. Supplemented by reference TRBV7-9 and TRBJ2-2, the full variable domain reads DTGVSQNPRHKITKRGQNVTFRCDPISEHNRLYWYRQTLGQGPEFLTYFQNEAQLEKSRLLSDRFSAERPKGSFSTLEIQRTEQGDSAMYLCASSPDRGMNTGELFFGEGSRLTVL.

The rearrangement joins TRBV21-1 to TRBJ2-1; the table's D call of TRBD2 was not tested on the DNA. TRBV21-1 is assigned pseudogene status. The CDR3 loop spans 20 amino acids. The DNA of the CDR3 is TGTGCCAGCAGCAAAGCTGAGGCTACCGGACTAGCGGGAGGAGGGGGTGAGCAGTTCTTC. It is translated as CASSKAEATGLAGGGGEQFF.

This clone turned up a few times. This same CDR3 is encoded by further DNA sequences in the sample. The chain carries TRBV27 and TRBJ2-7; 9 nucleotides agree with TRBD2. The CDR3 has 14 residues. Germline V lookup: CDR1 MNHEY, CDR2 SMNVEV (reference sequence). V was pared by 6 bases and J by 0 bases, with 3 bases of the junction left unmatched. CDR3 in amino acids: CASSFSGSSYEQYF. DNA for the CDR3: TGTGCCAGCAGCTTTAGCGGGAGCTCCTACGAGCAGTACTTC.

The V and J genes are TRBV6-5 and TRBJ2-5; D gene unclear. Germline CDR1 reads MNHEY; CDR2 reads SVGAGI. This CDR3 comprises 13 residues. Trimming stripped 4 bases from V and 5 bases from J, with 11 bases between. In DNA form, the CDR3 reads TGTGCCAGCAGTTTACTTAATGGGGAGACCCAGTACTTC. It yields the protein CASSLLNGETQYF.

Notes on this clone: The same CDR3 is also encoded by other DNA sequences in this sample. J is TRBJ2-1 and V is TRBV20-1; D unresolved. The CDR3 contains 10 residues. V was cut by 3 bases and J by 5 bases, with 2 bases left in between. The germline V gene has CDR1 DFQATT and CDR2 SNEGSKA (reference sequence). CDR3 nucleotide sequence: TGCAGTGCTAGGGACAATGAGCAGTTCTTC. Translated: CSARDNEQFF.

The chain joins TRBV29-1 to TRBJ2-1; D is perhaps TRBD1 (5 bases). Deletions cut 0 bases from V and 6 bases from J, with 15 bases between. The CDR3 totals 15 residues. Germline V lookup: CDR1 SQVTM, CDR2 ANQGSEA. This CDR3 reads CSVEDWGAIGNEQFF. The CDR3 DNA follows: TGCAGCGTTGAAGATTGGGGCGCGATCGGCAATGAGCAGTTCTTC.

Here the CDR3 DNA reads TGTGCCATCAGATTACCCGGGACTAGCGGGAGGGCCGCTCCCGGGGAGCTGTTTTTT. This sequence encodes CAIRLPGTSGRAAPGELFF. The rearrangement joins TRBV10-3 to TRBJ2-2; the match to TRBD2 covers 16 bases. The V segment lost 6 bases and the J segment 6 bases; nucleotides outside the gene matches: 13. Germline V lookup: CDR1 ENHRY, CDR2 SYGVKD. The length of the CDR3 is 19 residues.

V and J are TRBV4-2 and TRBJ2-3; no firm D call. V dropped 0 bases and J dropped 4 bases, with 20 bases sitting between them. Germline V CDR1 and CDR2: LGHNA, YNFKEQ. CDR3 length: 18 amino acids. The CDR3 nucleotides read TGTGCCAGCAGCCAAGATTCCGTCAGGTTACGAAGCTCAGATACGCAGTATTTT. Protein sequence: CASSQDSVRLRSSDTQYF.

The chain has TRBV5-1 and TRBJ1-2; 8 positions match TRBD1. V was clipped by 4 bases and J by 7 bases; unmatched bases: 6. The CDR3 has 13 residues. CDR1 is SGHRS, CDR2 YFSETQ, per germline. The CDR3 nucleotides read TGCGCCAGCAGCGCTTCAACAGGGGGTGGCTACACCTTC. Amino acid sequence: CASSASTGGGYTF. Full variable domain (remainder filled in from reference TRBV5-1 and TRBJ1-2): KAGVTQTPRYLIKTRGQQVTLSCSPISGHRSVSWYQQTPGQGLQFLFEYFSETQRNKGNFPGRFSGRQFSNSRSEMNVSTLELGDSALYLCASSASTGGGYTFGSGTRLTVV.

This clone was seen just once. The J gene is TRBJ2-3, the V gene TRBV10-2; weak D call: TRBD2 (5 bases). The V gene lost 5 bases and the J gene lost 2 bases, with 11 bases spanning the gap. The length of the CDR3 is 14 residues. Looked up from germline, CDR1 is WSHSY and CDR2 is SAAADI. The CDR3 DNA sequence: TGCGCCAGCAGTCCACTGCGGGCCACAGATACGCAGTATTTT. It encodes CASSPLRATDTQYF.

The chain links TRBV6-5 to TRBJ1-2; 8 bases agree with TRBD1. Germline V CDR1 and CDR2: MNHEY, SVGAGI. V was clipped by 4 bases and J by 4 bases; unmatched bases: 8. CDR3 length: 15 amino acids. The CDR3 protein is CASSLLTGTGYGYTF. The CDR3 DNA reads TGTGCCAGCAGTTTACTCACCGGGACAGGCTATGGCTACACCTTC.

This chain links TRBV4-3 with TRBJ2-1; 12 nucleotides agree with TRBD1. V lost 4 bases, J lost 4 bases, and 8 bases stayed unmatched. Looked up from germline, CDR1 is LGHNA and CDR2 is YSLEER. The CDR3 length is 17 residues. The CDR3 DNA is TGCGCCAGCAGCCTAGGGACAGGGGGCTGGGGGTACAATGAGCAGTTCTTC. Its translation: CASSLGTGGWGYNEQFF.

V gene TRBV4-1 combines with J gene TRBJ1-1; no reliable D call. The length of the CDR3 is 17 residues. V was pared by 1 base and J by 1 base, with 16 bases between. Germline V CDR1 and CDR2: MGHRA, YSYEKL. CDR3 amino acids: CASSQGFTIRTNTEAFF. CDR3 sequence (DNA): TGCGCCAGCAGCCAAGGGTTTACAATCCGGACGAACACTGAAGCTTTCTTT.

The gene calls are TRBV11-2 and TRBJ2-6; 8 nucleotides line up with TRBD1. This CDR3 has 18 residues. Trimming removed 5 bases from V and 0 bases from J; junction bases left unmatched: 9. Germline V CDR1 and CDR2: SGHAT, FQNNGV. The CDR3 spells CASSRRDRSISGANVLTF. CDR3 in DNA: TGTGCCAGCAGCAGGCGGGACAGGTCCATCTCTGGGGCCAACGTCCTGACTTTC. The full variable domain, rest sourced from reference TRBV11-2 and TRBJ2-6, is EAGVAQSPRYKIIEKRQSVAFWCNPISGHATLYWYQQILGQGPKLLIQFQNNGVVDDSQLPKDRFSAERLKGVDSTLKIQPAKLEDSAVYLCASSRRDRSISGANVLTFGAGSRLTVL.

The chain recombines TRBV28 with TRBJ2-2, with D possibly being TRBD1 (6 bases). CDR1 is MDHEN, CDR2 SYDVKM, per germline. This CDR3 has 17 amino acids. The V end was cut by 6 bases, the J end by 1 base, with 18 bases between. The CDR3 region is CASRIRGGPGNTGELFF. The CDR3 coding sequence is TGTGCCAGCAGGATCCGTGGGGGCCCTGGGAACACCGGGGAGCTGTTTTTT.